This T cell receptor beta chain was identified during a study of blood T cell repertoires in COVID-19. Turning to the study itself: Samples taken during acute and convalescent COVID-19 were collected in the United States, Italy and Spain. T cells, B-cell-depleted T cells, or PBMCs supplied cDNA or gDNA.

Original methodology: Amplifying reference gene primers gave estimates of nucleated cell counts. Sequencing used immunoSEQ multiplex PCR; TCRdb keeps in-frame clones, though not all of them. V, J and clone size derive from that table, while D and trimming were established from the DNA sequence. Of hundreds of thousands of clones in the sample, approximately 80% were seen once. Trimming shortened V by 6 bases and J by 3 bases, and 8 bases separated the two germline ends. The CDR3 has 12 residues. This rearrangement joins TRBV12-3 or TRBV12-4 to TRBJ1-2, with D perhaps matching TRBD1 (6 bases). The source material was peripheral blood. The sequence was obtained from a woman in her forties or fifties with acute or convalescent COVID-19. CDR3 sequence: CASSRGDYGYTF. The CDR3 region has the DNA TGTGCCAGCAGCAGGGGCGACTATGGCTACACCTTC.